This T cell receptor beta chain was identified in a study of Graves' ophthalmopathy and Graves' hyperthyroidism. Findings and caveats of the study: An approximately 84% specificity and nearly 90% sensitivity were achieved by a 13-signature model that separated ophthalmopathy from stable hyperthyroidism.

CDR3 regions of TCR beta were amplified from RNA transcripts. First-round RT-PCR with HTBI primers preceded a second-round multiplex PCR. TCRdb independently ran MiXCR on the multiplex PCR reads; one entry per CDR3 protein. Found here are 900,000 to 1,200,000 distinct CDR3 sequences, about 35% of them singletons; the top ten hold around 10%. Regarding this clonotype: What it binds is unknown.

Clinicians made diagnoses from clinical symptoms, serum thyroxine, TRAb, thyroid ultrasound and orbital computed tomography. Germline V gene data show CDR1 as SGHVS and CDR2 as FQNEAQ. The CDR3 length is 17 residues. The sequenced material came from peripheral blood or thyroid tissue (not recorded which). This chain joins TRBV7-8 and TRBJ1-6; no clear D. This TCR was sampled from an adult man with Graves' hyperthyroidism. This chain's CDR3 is CASGLVQVVPYNSPLHF. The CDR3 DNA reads TGTGCTAGTGGTTTGGTCCAGGTGGTGCCCTATAATTCACCCCTCCACTTT. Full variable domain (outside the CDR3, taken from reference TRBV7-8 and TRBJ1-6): GAGVSQSPRYKVAKRGQDVALRCDPISGHVSLFWYQQALGQGPEFLTYFQNEAQLDKSGLPSDRFFAERPEGSVSTLKIQRTQQEDSAVYLCASGLVQVVPYNSPLHFGNGTRLTVT.